What follows describes a single TCR beta chain. Its antigen is as yet unknown. This sample is part of a study of cytomegalovirus exposure and HLA in healthy donors. There are 15 residues in the CDR3. V lost 0 bases to trimming and J lost 5 bases, with 15 bases between them. Germline V gene lookup returns CDR1 SGHRS and CDR2 YFSETQ. General study points: The likely explanation for a cluster of highly shared sequence variants was sequencing artifact. Analysis was carried out at a later point, and it linked a missense DCLRE1C variant to TCR beta V- and J-gene trimming.

The PCR had 60 Vbeta and 13 Jbeta primers. Libraries were prepared by immunoSEQ multiplex PCR; TCRdb keeps only in-frame clonotypes and omits some of them. Counted here are 90,000 to 120,000 clones, 55% to 85% occurring once; the ten biggest clones make up roughly 7.8%. The chain links TRBV5-1 to TRBJ2-7, with a possible D match to TRBD1 (6 bases). Sequenced: PBMCs. The receptor's source is a man aged 25 to 40 in good health and CMV-seronegative. Here the CDR3 DNA reads TGCGCCAGCAGCTTGGCCCAGGGGAGCATCGACGAGCAGTACTTC. Its protein product is CASSLAQGSIDEQYF. Complete variable domain (other parts from reference TRBV5-1 and TRBJ2-7): KAGVTQTPRYLIKTRGQQVTLSCSPISGHRSVSWYQQTPGQGLQFLFEYFSETQRNKGNFPGRFSGRQFSNSRSEMNVSTLELGDSALYLCASSLAQGSIDEQYFGPGTRLTVT.